Below, 28 T cell receptor beta chains from the same sample are listed, as sequenced in a study of post-analysis software for immune sequencing data. These TCRs' antigens remain unknown. Unique molecular identifiers featured in each of the TCR beta cDNA libraries. From the PCR reads, TCRdb called clonotypes with MiXCR, one entry per CDR3 protein. The sample includes around 440,000 distinct CDR3 sequences, under 55% of them seen just once. General study results and limits: About five TRBV segments appeared more often in patients than in controls, and TRBV5-6, TRBV5-1 and TRBV20-1 were among these.

The sequenced material came from blood. These TCRs come from a girl aged 5-17 years with multiple sclerosis.

The chain joins TRBV4-2 to TRBJ1-5, with D tentatively TRBD1 (5 bases). CDR1 is LGHNA and CDR2 is YNFKEQ in the germline V gene. Trimming cost V 4 bases and J 5 bases, with 12 bases left between them. This CDR3 has 14 amino acids. The CDR3 sequence: CASSRQGSDQPQHF. CDR3 DNA sequence: TGTGCCAGCAGCCGGCAGGGCTCTGATCAGCCCCAGCATTTT.

This clonotype was counted at least ten times. V is TRBV4-1 and J is TRBJ1-1; D is unclear. Germline loops: CDR1 MGHRA, CDR2 YSYEKL. The V and J ends lost 1 base and 1 base respectively, with 4 bases between them. The CDR3 contains 13 residues. CDR3 nucleotides: TGCGCCAGCAGCCAAGGTCAGAACACTGAAGCTTTCTTT. Protein: CASSQGQNTEAFF.

This chain connects TRBV5-5 to TRBJ1-2, with no clear D. CDR1 SGHKS and CDR2 YYEKEE come from the germline V gene (reference sequence). This CDR3 comprises 18 residues. Trimming took off 0 bases at V and 1 base at J, with 19 bases between the two ends. CDR3 residues: CASSLAWEGRYYNYGYTF. CDR3 bases: TGTGCCAGCAGCTTGGCCTGGGAAGGCAGGTACTATAACTATGGCTACACCTTC.

This clonotype was found a few times. The chain joins TRBV6-5 to TRBJ2-1, with 7 bases matching TRBD1. The CDR3 runs to 14 residues. The germline V gene has CDR1 MNHEY and CDR2 SVGAGI. V lost 2 bases to trimming and J lost 4 bases; unmatched junction nucleotides: 2. The CDR3 loop reads CASSYTGQYNEQFF. The CDR3 bases are TGTGCCAGCAGTTACACGGGACAGTACAATGAGCAGTTCTTC.

The chain carries TRBV12-3 or TRBV12-4 and TRBJ2-1; 12 nucleotides agree with TRBD2. The CDR3 is 15 amino acids. After removal of 6 bases from V and 5 bases from J, the junction contained 5 bases not matched to a gene. The chain's CDR3 is CASRLAGGPNNEQFF. Here the CDR3 DNA reads TGTGCCAGCAGACTAGCGGGAGGACCTAACAATGAGCAGTTCTTC.

The chain links TRBV12-3 or TRBV12-4 to TRBJ1-1, with D unclear. There are 13 residues in the CDR3. With 1 base removed from V and 10 bases from J, the gap between germline ends came to 13 bases. As DNA, the CDR3 is TGTGCCAGCAGTTTAGATTTAGTACCTAGAGCTTTCTTT. As protein: CASSLDLVPRAFF.

CDR3 in amino acids: CASSIFGGGYTF. The CDR3 DNA reads as TGTGCCAGTAGTATATTCGGCGGCGGCTACACCTTC. The chain carries TRBV19 and TRBJ1-2, with no clear D. The CDR3 covers 12 residues. V gave up 2 bases and J gave up 8 bases, with 9 bases separating them. From germline, CDR1 is LNHDA and CDR2 SQIVND (reference sequence).

For this clonotype: The limits of the CDR3 on the DNA are not certain, so only TCRdb's listed CDR3 is given. The chain links TRBV4-3 to TRBJ2-1; the table's D call of TRBD2 was not tested on the DNA. The CDR3 sequence runs 17 residues, both termini included. Germline V gene data show CDR1 as LGHNA and CDR2 as YSLEER. The CDR3 sequence is CASSQFLAQGSYNEQFF.

This rearrangement joins TRBV27 to TRBJ2-7; 10 bases align to TRBD2. The junction had 20 bases not matched to a gene; V was cut back by 2 bases and J by 7 bases. The CDR3 covers 19 residues. CDR1 is MNHEY and CDR2 is SMNVEV in the germline V gene (reference sequence). CDR3 protein: CASSLRLAGAGPGYNEQYF. The CDR3 bases are TGTGCCAGCAGTTTAAGGCTAGCGGGAGCTGGCCCGGGTTACAATGAGCAGTACTTC.

The gene calls are TRBV3-1 and TRBJ1-4, with 7 positions matching TRBD1. Germline values: CDR1 LGHDT, CDR2 YNNKEL (reference sequence). The CDR3 runs to 16 residues. V lost 3 bases to trimming and J lost 5 bases; unmatched junction nucleotides: 9. For the CDR3, the DNA is TGTGCCAGCAGCCATCGACGGACAGGCGGGAATGAAAAACTGTTTTTT. Translated: CASSHRRTGGNEKLFF.

The chain recombines TRBV5-1 with TRBJ1-1; TRBD1 is a possible D gene (5 bases). Germline loops: CDR1 SGHRS, CDR2 YFSETQ. The V end was cut by 0 bases, the J end by 2 bases, with 11 bases between. The length of the CDR3 is 15 residues. The CDR3 sequence is CASSLGGVTNTEAFF. The CDR3 coding sequence is TGCGCCAGCAGCTTGGGGGGGGTTACTAACACTGAAGCTTTCTTT.

This clonotype came up once. The V and J genes are TRBV15 and TRBJ2-1; 9 nucleotides match TRBD2. This CDR3 spans 15 amino acids. Trimming removed 5 bases from V and 10 bases from J; junction bases left unmatched: 12. Germline CDR1 is LNHNV and CDR2 is YYDKDF (reference sequence). CDR3 coding DNA: TGTGCCACCAGCGCAATAGCGGGAGTAACCTACGAGCAGTTCTTC. Protein sequence: CATSAIAGVTYEQFF.

The J gene is TRBJ2-7, the V gene TRBV12-3 or TRBV12-4; D ambiguous. This CDR3 spans 13 amino acids. The germline V and J ends were trimmed by 3 bases and 6 bases, with 12 bases remaining between them. CDR3 coding DNA: TGTGCCAGCAGTTTTCAGAGAAGGGCCGAGCAGTACTTC. Translation gives CASSFQRRAEQYF.

The rearrangement uses TRBV20-1 and TRBJ2-3, with 14 nucleotides matching TRBD2. Germline V gene sequence: CDR1 DFQATT, CDR2 SNEGSKA (reference sequence). J gave up 4 bases and V 6 bases, and 6 bases lay outside the gene matches. CDR3 length: 15 residues. CDR3 DNA: TGCAGTGCCACGGGGACTAGCGGGAGATCAGATACGCAGTATTTT. Translation gives CSATGTSGRSDTQYF.

The genes are TRBV28 and TRBJ2-7; 9 bases are a match to TRBD1. Germline lookup yields CDR1 MDHEN and CDR2 SYDVKM. V lost 6 bases and J lost 6; bases outside the gene matches: 18. The CDR3 sequence is 17 residues long. Here the CDR3 DNA reads TGTGCCAGCAGCCAATTCGGGACAGGGAGGGGATTGATCGAGCAGTACTTC. It codes for CASSQFGTGRGLIEQYF. Filled out from reference TRBV28 and TRBJ2-7, the complete variable domain reads DVKVTQSSRYLVKRTGEKVFLECVQDMDHENMFWYRQDPGLGLRLIYFSYDVKMKEKGDIPEGYSVSREKKERFSLILESASTNQTSMYLCASSQFGTGRGLIEQYFGPGTRLTVT.

The chain has TRBV19 and TRBJ2-1, with 8 positions matching TRBD2. The CDR3 has 13 amino acids. Unmatched junction bases numbered 10, after V lost 10 bases and J lost 8 bases. Per the germline V gene, CDR1 is LNHDA and CDR2 is SQIVND (reference sequence). The CDR3: CATRRLAGHEQFF. CDR3 sequence (DNA): TGTGCCACCAGGCGGCTAGCGGGCCATGAGCAGTTCTTC.

V gene TRBV29-1 combines with J gene TRBJ1-2; D gene unclear. The length of the CDR3 is 11 residues. CDR1 is SQVTM and CDR2 is ANQGSEA in the germline V gene. V shed 1 base and J shed 9 bases, with 9 bases lying between them. Here the CDR3 DNA reads TGCAGCGTTGAAGTCCGTGTTAGCTACACCTTC. As protein: CSVEVRVSYTF.

The V and J genes are TRBV7-2 and TRBJ2-7, with 8 bases matching TRBD2. The CDR3 loop spans 15 amino acids. J lost 6 bases, V lost 1 base, and 8 bases had no gene match. Germline values: CDR1 SGHTA, CDR2 FQGNSA. The CDR3 sequence: CASSLGPLLAGEQYF. The CDR3 coding sequence is TGTGCCAGCAGCTTAGGCCCTCTTCTAGCGGGCGAGCAGTACTTC.

The rearrangement links TRBV5-1 to TRBJ1-2; 7 positions match TRBD1. In germline, CDR1 is SGHRS, CDR2 YFSETQ. Trimming at V came to 4 bases and at J to 1 base, leaving 7 bases not matched to a gene. The CDR3 is made up of 15 amino acids. The CDR3 reads CASSISGGNNYGYTF. DNA of the CDR3: TGCGCCAGCAGCATCTCAGGGGGGAATAACTATGGCTACACCTTC.

The rearrangement joins TRBV20-1 to TRBJ2-4; tentatively, D is TRBD1 or TRBD2 (5 bases each). The end of the DNA is better explained by TRBJ2-7, so the J call may be wrong. The CDR3 extends over 16 amino acids. CDR1 and CDR2 (germline): DFQATT, SNEGSKA (reference sequence). The CDR3 region is CSARSPGGTGSGEQYF. The CDR3, as DNA: TGCAGTGCTAGATCCCCCGGTGGGACGGGGTCTGGCGAGCAGTACTTC.

V is TRBV7-9 and J is TRBJ2-7; D call uncertain. The assigned J gene may be wrong: the sequence end matches TRBJ2-5 better. This CDR3 has 15 residues. Germline CDR1 SEHNR, CDR2 FQNEAQ (reference sequence). In nucleotides, the CDR3 is TGTGCCAGCAGCTTAGCGTTTCGTGCAAGGGAGACCCAGTACTTC. Its translation is CASSLAFRARETQYF.

The chain carries TRBV28 and TRBJ2-7; D is perhaps TRBD2 (6 bases). Deletions cut 8 bases from V and 7 bases from J, with 21 bases between. The CDR3 contains 14 residues. The V gene's germline CDR1 is MDHEN and CDR2 SYDVKM. The CDR3 nucleotides are TGTGCCAGCGGCCCTCTGCCCCTCCGGGGGGAGCAGTACTTC. This codes for CASGPLPLRGEQYF.

CDR3 sequence reads: CASSSVSSEQYF. Here the CDR3 DNA reads TGTGCCAGCAGCTCGGTTTCGAGCGAGCAGTACTTC. V usage is TRBV12-3 or TRBV12-4 and J usage is TRBJ2-7; no reliable D call. This CDR3 has 12 residues. Trimming cost V 6 bases and J 6 bases, with 12 bases left between them.

The V and J genes are TRBV7-2 and TRBJ2-1, with 8 nucleotides matching TRBD2. V lost 5 bases, J lost 3 bases, and 6 bases stayed unmatched. Looked up from germline, CDR1 is SGHTA and CDR2 is FQGNSA. CDR3 length: 15 amino acids. CDR3 in DNA: TGTGCCAGCAGCGTCAGCGGGAGTCTCTACAATGAGCAGTTCTTC. Amino acids: CASSVSGSLYNEQFF.

V and J are TRBV28 and TRBJ2-3; weak D call: TRBD2 (6 bases). CDR1 is MDHEN and CDR2 is SYDVKM in the germline V gene. This CDR3 region has 16 residues. The V and J ends lost 1 base and 1 base respectively, with 12 bases between them. The CDR3 nucleotides are TGTGCCAGCAGTTTATTCCCAGCGGGTCGCACAGATACGCAGTATTTT. Its translation is CASSLFPAGRTDTQYF.

The V and J genes are TRBV5-1 and TRBJ1-2, with TRBD1 matching 8 bases. Germline V gives CDR1 SGHRS, CDR2 YFSETQ. The CDR3 length is 13 residues. With V trimmed by 6 bases and J by 6 bases, 7 bases remained unmatched. The CDR3 reads CASTSETGDGYTF. CDR3 coding DNA: TGCGCCAGCACTTCGGAGACAGGGGATGGCTACACCTTC.

The chain combines TRBV12-3 or TRBV12-4 with TRBJ1-2; 7 nucleotides agree with TRBD1. The CDR3 totals 14 residues. The junction had 4 bases not matched to a gene; V was cut back by 3 bases and J by 3 bases. CDR3 in amino acids: CASSLRTGHYGYTF. CDR3 DNA: TGTGCCAGCAGTTTGCGGACAGGCCACTATGGCTACACCTTC.

This clonotype was seen a handful of times. The CDR3 nucleotides read TGCGCCAGCAGCTTAGGACGGTCCTTGGAGGGCTACACCTTC. This translates into CASSLGRSLEGYTF. The rearrangement uses TRBV5-1 and TRBJ1-2, with no clear D. The CDR3 runs 14 residues. The germline V gene has CDR1 SGHRS and CDR2 YFSETQ. V lost 2 bases, J lost 8 bases, and 16 bases lay in between. Filled out from reference TRBV5-1 and TRBJ1-2, the complete variable domain reads KAGVTQTPRYLIKTRGQQVTLSCSPISGHRSVSWYQQTPGQGLQFLFEYFSETQRNKGNFPGRFSGRQFSNSRSEMNVSTLELGDSALYLCASSLGRSLEGYTFGSGTRLTVV.